The clone carrying this T cell receptor (beta chain) has at least ten counts. Its specificity is not known. Amplification of TCR beta CDR3 regions used RNA as the template. HTBI primers were employed in a first-round RT-PCR of the TCR CDR3. TCRdb re-called the multiplex PCR reads through MiXCR, storing one row per CDR3 protein. The repertoire holds a few hundred thousand distinct CDR3 sequences, with more than 45% as singletons. The CDR3 totals 13 residues. V dropped 5 bases and J dropped 4 bases, with 11 bases sitting between them. Germline CDR1 is SGHNT and CDR2 is YENEEA. The sample is drawn from a study of T cells in Graves' hyperthyroidism and ophthalmopathy. Study-wide findings and caveats: Most clonotypes expanded in the thyroid (above 0.001) were also present in blood. The model made its ophthalmopathy prediction, and onset followed a median around six months later. Separating ophthalmopathy from stable hyperthyroidism was achieved by a 13 V-J model.

Those patients with uncontrolled infection, other autoimmune disease, pregnancy or lactation were excluded. This chain connects TRBV11-3 to TRBJ1-1; D not certain. Specimen: peripheral blood or thyroid tissue (not recorded which). The clonotype comes from a young woman with Graves' hyperthyroidism. The CDR3 loop reads CASSPGWGTEAFF. In DNA, the CDR3 is TGTGCCAGCAGCCCCGGATGGGGCACTGAAGCTTTCTTT. Using reference TRBV11-3 and TRBJ1-1 for the parts outside the CDR3, the full variable domain is EAGVVQSPRYKIIEKKQPVAFWCNPISGHNTLYWYLQNLGQGPELLIRYENEEAVDDSQLPKDRFSAERLKGVDSTLKIQPAELGDSAVYLCASSPGWGTEAFFGQGTRLTVV.